This section outlines one TCR beta chain sequence together with its context. Its specific antigen is unknown. Per-base quality was not reported, and no clone a single base away is much larger than it. Patients with melanoma were used as donors. This record belongs to a study of CD4+ T cells in melanoma (dated by TCRdb to between 2021 and 2022). A note on the overall study: The study investigated neoantigen-specific CD4+ T cells in human melanoma.

Study-wide findings and limitations: Neoantigen-specific CD4+ T cells in melanoma were reported to show diverse differentiation states. Neoantigen-specific CD4+ T cells were reported to be correlated with the function of CD8+ T cells, macrophages and B cells.

Libraries were prepared through the immunoSEQ multiplex PCR assay. The source is immuneACCESS, and TCRdb retained only in-frame sequences with V and J called. Part of the clones is not carried over; for the studies checked, unresolved V genes explain less than half of this, and the remainder is unexplained. This sample holds fewer than 55,000 clones; 85% to 90% were observed only once. The ten largest clones represent roughly 10% of the sample. Between the V and J ends, shortened by 2 bases and 3 bases respectively, the junction contains 11 bases. Including cysteine and phenylalanine, the CDR3 has 13 amino acids. Only the CDR3 part of the read is kept: 39 bases, read in frame from the first base. CDR1 GTSNPN and CDR2 SVGIG were looked up in the germline V gene (reference sequence).

The sequenced sample was peripheral blood. The sequence is built from TRBV30 and TRBJ2-7, with the D gene call left open. The sequence came from a human donor with melanoma. The DNA sequence is as follows: TGTGCCTGGAGTTCGTCCGGATTCTACGAGCAGTACTTC. This translates into CAWSSSGFYEQYF. Supplemented by the reference TRBV30 and TRBJ2-7 proteins around the CDR3, the complete variable domain is SQTIHQWPATLVQPVGSPLSLECTVEGTSNPNLYWYRQAAGRGLQLLFYSVGIGQISSEVPQNLSASRPQDRQFILSSKKLLLSDSGFYLCAWSSSGFYEQYFGPGTRLTVT.